The clone carrying this T cell receptor beta chain turned up a few times. Antigen: not known. Sequencing relied on a cDNA template that was reverse transcribed from extracted RNA. The protocol was immunoSEQ multiplex PCR, while the TCRdb copy is restricted to in-frame clones and leaves out a portion. This sample yields around 120,000 clones, of which about 59% are seen a single time; around 6% belongs to the top ten. Treatment specified: oral pan-JAK inhibitor, 5-10 mg twice daily. Researchers picked out CD4+ and CD8+ T cells from PBMCs by sorting. This sample was taken from a study of CD8+ T cells in alopecia areata. As for the study in general: Oral tofacitinib, 5 to 10 mg twice daily, was given in an open-label trial. Findings and caveats of the study: Scalp clonality and expanded CD8+ clones among the top 100 were significantly decreased by tofacitinib.

Here the sequenced sample was CD4+ T cells sorted from blood, taken at week 4, from a patient treated with tofacitinib. This TCR was recovered from a human donor with alopecia areata.

The CDR3 DNA follows: TGTGCCAGCTCGCCAACAGGGGGCGCGACCGGGGAGCTGTTTTTT. Translated: CASSPTGGATGELFF. The J gene is TRBJ2-2, the V gene TRBV18, with 9 bases identical to TRBD1. The V gene end was trimmed by 6 bases and the J gene end by 5 bases; junction bases not matched to a gene: 7. Per germline, CDR1 KGHSH and CDR2 LQKENI. CDR3 length equals 15 residues. Supplemented by reference TRBV18 and TRBJ2-2, the full variable domain reads NAGVMQNPRHLVRRRGQEARLRCSPMKGHSHVYWYRQLPEEGLKFMVYLQKENIIDESGMPKERFSAEFPKEGPSILRIQQVVRGDSAAYFCASSPTGGATGELFFGEGSRLTVL.